This TCR beta chain was sequenced in a study of vaccination and CD4 T cells after COVID-19 (dated by TCRdb to 2022 to 2024). Regarding the complete study: SARS-CoV-2 positivity had been established in the convalescent patients by nasal swab PCR, and mild disease was recorded in roughly 9 of these patients and severe disease in one. The convalescent cohort included six males and four females, with two Hispanic individuals, seven Caucasians, two Asians and one multiracial person. Overlapping spike peptide pools from SARS-CoV-2 and from the common cold coronaviruses HCoV-NL63, HCoV-OC43 and HCoV-229E were used as culture stimuli. Post-COVID blood samples from convalescent patients were collected a median of approximately 93 days after diagnosis, with a range of about 35 to 161 days. Participants got two doses of the Pfizer-BioNTech BNT162b2 vaccine (n=8) or two doses of the Moderna mRNA-1273 vaccine (n=2). Post-vaccine blood samples were collected a median of around 2.5 months after the second vaccine dose, ranging from about 13 to 250 days. In roughly nine COVID-19 convalescent patients and a few infection-naive healthy vaccine recipients, the spike-specific CD4+ TCR repertoire before mRNA vaccination was compared with the repertoire after mRNA vaccination. As controls, cultures received a CEFX viral epitope pool (the positive control), an HIV-1 Nef peptide pool (the negative control), or no peptide at all. The paper as a whole reports these results and caveats: Relatively few convalescent patients were included in the study, and early timepoints after natural infection were not analyzed. Of the vaccine-specific clones found in convalescent patients, nearly all (304 of 307) were mono-reactive for SARS-CoV-2 spike instead of being cross-reactive with common cold coronaviruses. In convalescent patients, a median roughly 83% of post-vaccine SARS-CoV-2-reactive clones were detected only after vaccination, and vaccine-specific priming was suggested by this finding. The median count of SARS-CoV-2-reactive clonotypes went up from 20 to 25 after infection to more than 30 after vaccination, although the change was not significant.

Sequences SGHAT (CDR1) and FQDESV (CDR2) are obtained from the germline V gene (reference sequence). From the cysteine through the phenylalanine, the CDR3 covers 13 amino acids. Here the CDR3 DNA is all that survives: 39 bases in frame from base 1. A distance of 2 bases separates the germline ends of V and J, which lose 2 bases and 1 base respectively. What this sample's treatment or condition label stands for: roughly 10-day PBMC culture with coronavirus spike peptide pools or control peptides (ViraFEST assay). The ViraFEST assay was used in the study, in which antigen-specific T cells were expanded with peptide pools and expanded clonotypes were subsequently identified by TCR sequencing. The positive SARS-CoV-2 PCR tests of the convalescent patients were dated from March to December 2020, before the Alpha, Beta and Delta variants emerged in the United States. Each well held roughly 2 million PBMCs cultured in IMDM containing roughly 5% human AB serum and approximately 9.4 IU/ml IL-2, with 8.5 to 10 ug/ml peptide pools added. On days 3 and 7, half of the culture medium was replaced with fresh IL-2-containing medium. CD4+ T cells were isolated after roughly 10 days of culture through negative selection using the EasySep CD4+ T cell isolation kit. Ficoll-Paque Plus gradient centrifugation was used to isolate PBMCs from whole blood, and the isolated PBMCs were then either used fresh or cryopreserved at -140C. Each culture condition was generally run in triplicate wells.

The library was prepared using PCR. DNA from cultured CD4+ T cells underwent TCR sequencing with the Oncomine TCR Beta short-read assay at the Johns Hopkins FTIC core. Genomic DNA was extracted from the cultured CD4+ T cells with the QIAamp micro DNA kit. Oncomine TCR Beta libraries from cultured CD4+ T cells were pooled with unique dual indexes and sequenced on an Illumina iSeq 100. The study's own analysis went as follows. Non-productive sequences were removed, and CDR3s not starting with C, not ending with F or W, or shorter than 7 amino acids were discarded. The MANAFEST web application identified antigen-specific clonotypes by comparing peptide-stimulated wells against reference wells and other culture wells. Positive clones required FDR below 0.05, an odds ratio above 5, and productive frequency above 0.1% in at least two of three replicate wells. Cross-reactive clonotypes were defined as significantly expanded in both SARS-CoV-2 spike wells and at least one common cold coronavirus spike condition. Levenshtein distances (stringdist) and unrooted phylogenetic trees (ape) in R version 3.6.1 were used to assess CDR3 homology. TCRdb reran the public reads through fastp at Q25 and MiXCR, keeping productive beta chains. Each CDR3 protein appears once, grouped with its most common genes and DNA. TCRdb, not the original authors, processed these V and J calls. The sample contains some 17,000 distinct CDR3 sequences, roughly three fifths of them found a single time. More than 4% of the sample is taken by the ten largest.

As to this clonotype: Its antigen is not yet known. Qualities for individual bases were not recorded, and no much larger clone is one base off.

The sequenced sample was CD4+ T cells from blood, cultured in vitro, obtained after SARS-CoV-2 vaccination. The TCR was taken from a human donor who had recovered from COVID-19. The rearrangement joined TRBV11-1 to TRBJ2-2, with an unclear D gene assignment. The CDR3 reads as follows: CASSLRNTGELFF. Read as DNA, the sequence is TGTGCCAGCAGCTTAAGGAACACCGGGGAGCTGTTTTTT.